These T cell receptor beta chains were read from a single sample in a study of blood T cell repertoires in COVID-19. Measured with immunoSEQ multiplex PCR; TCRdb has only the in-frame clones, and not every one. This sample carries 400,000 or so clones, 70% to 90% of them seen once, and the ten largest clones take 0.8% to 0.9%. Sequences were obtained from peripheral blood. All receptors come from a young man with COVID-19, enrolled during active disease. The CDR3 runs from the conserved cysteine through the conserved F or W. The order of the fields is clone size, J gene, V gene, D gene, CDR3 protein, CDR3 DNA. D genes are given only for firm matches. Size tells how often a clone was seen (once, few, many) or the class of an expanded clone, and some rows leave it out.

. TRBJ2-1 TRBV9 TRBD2 CASSVQRGAYNEQFF TGTGCCAGCAGCGTTCAGCGGGGGGCATACAATGAGCAGTTCTTC
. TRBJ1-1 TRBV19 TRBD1 CASSSGTGGWTHTEAFF TGTGCCAGTAGTTCCGGGACAGGGGGATGGACTCACACTGAAGCTTTCTTT
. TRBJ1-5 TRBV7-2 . CASSLRTGNQPQHF TGTGCCAGCAGCTTAAGAACGGGGAATCAGCCCCAGCATTTT
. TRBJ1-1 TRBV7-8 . CASSLEGRTMNTEAFF TGTGCCAGCAGCTTAGAAGGTCGGACAATGAACACTGAAGCTTTCTTT
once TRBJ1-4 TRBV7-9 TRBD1 CASSQGYGQVDEKLFF TGTGCCAGCAGCCAGGGCTATGGACAGGTGGATGAAAAACTGTTTTTT
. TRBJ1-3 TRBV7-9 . CASSLGEGNTIYF TGTGCCAGCAGTCTCGGGGAAGGAAACACCATATATTTT
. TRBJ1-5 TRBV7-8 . CASSLRTRLNNGNQPQHF TGTGCCAGCAGCTTACGGACAAGGCTTAATAATGGCAATCAGCCCCAGCATTTT
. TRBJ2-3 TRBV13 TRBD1 CASSPWTGGPDTQYF TGTGCCAGCAGCCCCTGGACAGGAGGTCCAGATACGCAGTATTTT
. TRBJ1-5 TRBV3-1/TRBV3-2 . CASSQQGVYGSNQPQHF TGTGCCAGCAGCCAACAAGGGGTGTACGGTAGCAATCAGCCCCAGCATTTT
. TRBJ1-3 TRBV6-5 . CASRITGSGNTIYF TGTGCCAGCAGAATCACAGGGAGCGGAAACACCATATATTTT
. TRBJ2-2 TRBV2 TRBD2 CASSVREGRTGELFF TGTGCCAGCAGTGTGCGGGAGGGACGGACCGGGGAGCTGTTTTTT
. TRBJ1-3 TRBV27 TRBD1 CASSSTSTGVTGNTIYF TGTGCCAGCAGTTCGACCTCGACAGGGGTTACTGGAAACACCATATATTTT
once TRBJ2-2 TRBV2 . CASKEDGSTGELFF TGTGCCAGCAAGGAGGACGGATCAACCGGGGAGCTGTTTTTT
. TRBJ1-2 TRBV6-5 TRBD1 CASLPTGQFYGYTF TGTGCCAGCCTCCCGACAGGGCAATTCTATGGCTACACCTTC
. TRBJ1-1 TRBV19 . CASRFRNRNTEAFF TGTGCCAGTAGATTTAGAAACAGGAACACTGAAGCTTTCTTT
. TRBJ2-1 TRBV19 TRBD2 CASSRDYRNEQFF TGTGCCAGTAGTAGGGACTATCGGAATGAGCAGTTCTTC
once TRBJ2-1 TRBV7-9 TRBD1 CASSLGQGGDEQFF TGTGCCAGCAGCTTAGGACAGGGGGGAGATGAGCAGTTCTTC
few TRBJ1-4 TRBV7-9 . CASSLMQGEKLFF TGTGCCAGCAGCTTAATGCAGGGTGAAAAACTGTTTTTT
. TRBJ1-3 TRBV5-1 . CASSLAGEGNTIYF TGCGCCAGCAGCTTGGCGGGGGAGGGAAACACCATATATTTT
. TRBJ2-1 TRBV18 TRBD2 CASSHGLAGYYNEQFF TGTGCCAGCTCACACGGACTAGCGGGATACTACAATGAGCAGTTCTTC
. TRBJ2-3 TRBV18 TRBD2 CASSPREGTQYF TGTGCCAGCTCACCGAGGGAGGGGACGCAGTATTTT
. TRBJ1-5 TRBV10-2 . CASRDPGGQPQHF TGCGCCAGCAGGGACCCCGGAGGTCAGCCCCAGCATTTT
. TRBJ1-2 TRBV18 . CASSPDGGGRGYTF TGTGCCAGCTCACCTGACGGGGGAGGTCGGGGCTACACCTTC
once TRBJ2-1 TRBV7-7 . CASSYQVGDEQFF TGTGCCAGCAGCTACCAGGTGGGAGATGAGCAGTTCTTC
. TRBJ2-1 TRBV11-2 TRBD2 CASSPWTSGGIYNEQFF TGTGCCAGCAGCCCCTGGACTAGCGGGGGGATCTACAATGAGCAGTTCTTC
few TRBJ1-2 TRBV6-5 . CASSYGGYRNYGYTF TGTGCCAGCAGTTACGGGGGCTACAGAAACTATGGCTACACCTTC
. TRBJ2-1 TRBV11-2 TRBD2 CASSFLVSGGAWQFF TGTGCCAGCAGCTTTCTCGTTAGCGGGGGGGCCTGGCAGTTCTTC
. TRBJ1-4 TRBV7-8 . CASSSTGRNEKLFF TGTGCCAGCAGCTCGACAGGAAGAAATGAAAAACTGTTTTTT
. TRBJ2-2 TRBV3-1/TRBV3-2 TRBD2 CASSLTLAGGRRTGELFF TGTGCCAGCAGCCTCACCCTAGCGGGAGGAAGACGTACCGGGGAGCTGTTTTTT
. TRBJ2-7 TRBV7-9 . CASSPRDNRRLEQYF TGTGCCAGCAGCCCCCGGGACAATCGCCGCCTCGAGCAGTACTTC